This entry lists 32 T cell receptor beta chains sequenced from one sample in a study of control samples from healthy donors and cancer patients (dated by TCRdb to the early 2020s). The library was prepared using the immunoSEQ multiplex PCR assay. The table comes from immuneACCESS by way of TCRdb, which keeps in-frame sequences with V and J called. Part of the clones is missing from these tables; in studies checked, under half for an unresolved V gene and the rest for unknown reasons. Within this sample are about 49,000 clones, with around 86% of them counted one time only. 2.8% of the sample is in the top ten clones. Input material: PBMCs. These receptors were obtained from a woman in her fifties or sixties with lung cancer.

The chain employs TRBV5-1 and TRBJ1-4, with 7 bases matching TRBD1. Unmatched junction bases numbered 4, after V lost 0 bases and J lost 5 bases. In germline, CDR1 is SGHRS, CDR2 YFSETQ. The CDR3 is 15 residues long. CDR3 sequence reads: CASSLAGQKNEKLFF. The CDR3 DNA reads TGCGCCAGCAGCTTGGCGGGACAGAAGAATGAAAAACTGTTTTTT.

This clone was recorded only once. Other DNA sequences from this sample encode an identical CDR3 as well. V usage is TRBV5-1 and J usage is TRBJ1-1, with D possibly TRBD1 on 6 matching bases. Germline CDR1 reads SGHRS; CDR2 reads YFSETQ. This CDR3 contains 15 residues. The V gene lost 0 bases and the J gene lost 1 base, with 10 bases spanning the gap. Here the CDR3 DNA reads TGCGCCAGCAGCTTGGGGGGGGGCGGGAACACTGAAGCTTTCTTT. It encodes CASSLGGGGNTEAFF.

The rearrangement links TRBV7-2 to TRBJ1-2, with 9 bases matching TRBD1. The CDR3 length is 15 residues. Germline CDR1 and CDR2: SGHTA and FQGNSA. V was clipped by 3 bases and J by 3 bases; unmatched bases: 5. Here the CDR3 reads CASSFATGGHYGYTF. The DNA for the CDR3 is TGTGCCAGCAGCTTCGCCACAGGGGGCCACTATGGCTACACCTTC.

The chain has TRBV24-1 and TRBJ2-3; TRBD1 is a possible D gene (5 bases). This CDR3 has 15 residues. CDR1 is KGHDR and CDR2 is SFDVKD in the germline V gene. Trimming cost V 3 bases and J 1 base, with 10 bases left between them. CDR3 region: CATSDPTVRTDTQYF. In nucleotides, the CDR3 is TGTGCCACCAGTGATCCGACAGTACGCACAGATACGCAGTATTTT.

The CDR3 here is CASSLEASNQPQHF. DNA of the CDR3: TGCGCCAGCAGCTTGGAAGCTAGCAATCAGCCCCAGCATTTT. The chain links TRBV5-1 to TRBJ1-5; D uncertain. The V gene lost 0 bases and the J gene lost 0 bases, with 4 bases spanning the gap. The CDR3 loop spans 14 amino acids. Germline loops: CDR1 SGHRS, CDR2 YFSETQ.

The chain recombines TRBV11-3 with TRBJ2-1; 8 bases are a match to TRBD1. The CDR3 spans 15 residues. CDR1 and CDR2 from the germline V gene are SGHNT and YENEEA. V was pared by 1 base and J by 7 bases, with 6 bases of the junction left unmatched. CDR3 amino acids: CASSLGQGAKNEQFF. DNA for the CDR3: TGTGCCAGCAGCTTAGGTCAGGGGGCGAAGAATGAGCAGTTCTTC.

The V call is TRBV28, the J call TRBJ1-1; 9 bases are a match to TRBD1. Germline lookup yields CDR1 MDHEN and CDR2 SYDVKM. After removal of 5 bases from V and 3 bases from J, the junction contained 7 bases not matched to a gene. The CDR3 is 15 amino acids. DNA for the CDR3: TGTGCCAGCAGTCCGCCGGACAGGGGAGACACTGAAGCTTTCTTT. It specifies CASSPPDRGDTEAFF.

The chain joins TRBV29-1 to TRBJ1-4; 8 nucleotides line up with TRBD1. Germline V gene lookup returns CDR1 SQVTM and CDR2 ANQGSEA. V dropped 5 bases and J dropped 6; count of bases not matched to a gene: 2. This CDR3 is 12 amino acids long. The CDR3 protein is CSVQGADEKLFF. The CDR3 DNA reads as TGCAGCGTTCAGGGGGCTGATGAAAAACTGTTTTTT.

DNA of the CDR3: TGTGCCAGCACCACCCGCAGGGGAGGCGGGAATCAGCCCCAGCATTTT. Translation: CASTTRRGGGNQPQHF. The chain uses TRBV2 and TRBJ1-5, with a possible D match to TRBD1 (6 bases). CDR3 length: 16 residues. Germline values: CDR1 SNHLY, CDR2 FYNNEI. Trimming took off 7 bases at V and 4 bases at J, with 20 bases between the two ends.

The J gene is TRBJ1-2, the V gene TRBV19; TRBD1 might be the D (5 bases). The CDR3 runs to 15 residues. V lost 0 bases and J 2 bases, leaving 10 bases between the germline ends. CDR1 LNHDA and CDR2 SQIVND come from the germline V gene (reference sequence). The CDR3 sequence is CASSIEGDVNYGYTF. As DNA, the CDR3 is TGTGCCAGTAGTATAGAGGGGGACGTAAACTATGGCTACACCTTC. The variable domain in full, with the rest retrieved from reference TRBV19 and TRBJ1-2, is DGGITQSPKYLFRKEGQNVTLSCEQNLNHDAMYWYRQDPGQGLRLIYYSQIVNDFQKGDIAEGYSVSREKKESFPLTVTSAQKNPTAFYLCASSIEGDVNYGYTFGSGTRLTVV.

This chain uses TRBV10-3 with TRBJ2-3; 12 bases are a match to TRBD2. The CDR3 consists of 18 residues. Germline values: CDR1 ENHRY, CDR2 SYGVKD. The V and J ends lost 2 bases and 8 bases, in that order; junction bases with no gene match: 14. The CDR3 reads CAISEGASGGGHSGTQYF. CDR3 DNA: TGTGCCATCAGTGAGGGGGCTAGCGGGGGGGGGCATTCTGGTACGCAGTATTTT.

J is TRBJ1-3 and V is TRBV28, with D perhaps TRBD1 (6 bases). V was pared by 8 bases and J by 4 bases, with 15 bases between. Germline CDR1 reads MDHEN; CDR2 reads SYDVKM. The CDR3 sequence is 14 residues long. The DNA of the CDR3 is TGTGCCAGCTGTGTCCCCACAGGGGGAAACACCATATATTTT. Its protein product is CASCVPTGGNTIYF.

The chain has TRBV6-5 and TRBJ2-3; 8 bases line up with TRBD1. V was clipped by 4 bases and J by 2 bases; unmatched bases: 2. CDR1 and CDR2 from the germline V gene are MNHEY and SVGAGI. The CDR3 loop spans 14 amino acids. CDR3 nucleotide sequence: TGTGCCAGCAGTTGGACAGGGCTCACAGATACGCAGTATTTT. This codes for CASSWTGLTDTQYF.

V and J are TRBV5-1 and TRBJ1-1; 9 bases line up with TRBD1. V gave up 4 bases and J gave up 3 bases; unmatched junction bases: 4. Per the germline V gene, CDR1 is SGHRS and CDR2 is YFSETQ. The length of the CDR3 is 14 residues. The CDR3 is CASSERTGDTEAFF. Here the CDR3 DNA reads TGCGCCAGCAGCGAGAGGACAGGGGACACTGAAGCTTTCTTT.

V gene TRBV6-6 combines with J gene TRBJ2-6, with 7 bases fitting TRBD2. The CDR3 length is 16 residues. Germline lookup yields CDR1 MNHNY and CDR2 SVGAGI (reference sequence). After removal of 5 bases from V and 0 bases from J, the junction contained 4 bases not matched to a gene. CDR3 protein: CASSPGRVSGANVLTF. The DNA for the CDR3 is TGTGCCAGCAGTCCAGGGAGGGTCTCTGGGGCCAACGTCCTGACTTTC.

This clone was observed once. J is TRBJ1-1 and V is TRBV11-3; D is ambiguous. The V gene lost 7 bases and the J gene lost 1 base, with 7 bases spanning the gap. Germline CDR1 reads SGHNT; CDR2 reads YENEEA. There are 12 residues in the CDR3. CDR3 sequence (DNA): TGTGCCAGCAATTATGAGAACACTGAAGCTTTCTTT. This translates into CASNYENTEAFF.

Concerning this clone: The same CDR3 can be traced to other DNA sequences in this sample. This chain connects TRBV5-1 to TRBJ1-3; D is ambiguous. CDR1 is SGHRS and CDR2 is YFSETQ in the germline V gene. The length of the CDR3 is 14 residues. The V end lost 8 bases, the J end lost 0 bases, and 12 bases lay between the germline ends. The CDR3 sequence is CASTPENSGNTIYF. The DNA for the CDR3 is TGCGCCAGTACCCCTGAGAACTCTGGAAACACCATATATTTT. Together with reference TRBV5-1 and TRBJ1-3, the CDR3 gives the full variable domain: KAGVTQTPRYLIKTRGQQVTLSCSPISGHRSVSWYQQTPGQGLQFLFEYFSETQRNKGNFPGRFSGRQFSNSRSEMNVSTLELGDSALYLCASTPENSGNTIYFGEGSWLTVV.

V usage is TRBV7-8 and J usage is TRBJ2-7; TRBD2 is a possible D gene (5 bases). V lost 4 bases to trimming and J lost 6 bases, with 10 bases between them. Germline V CDR1 and CDR2: SGHVS, FQNEAQ. This CDR3 is 12 amino acids long. The chain's CDR3 is CASSSGLGEQYF. For the CDR3, the DNA is TGTGCCAGCAGCTCTGGACTCGGCGAGCAGTACTTC.

The CDR3 coding sequence is TGTGCTAGTGGTTTGGGTAAAACAGGGTCTAGCAATCAGCCCCAGCATTTT. Its translation: CASGLGKTGSSNQPQHF. The chain is built from TRBV12-5 and TRBJ1-5, with D possibly being TRBD1 (6 bases). The CDR3 runs 17 residues. Looked up from germline, CDR1 is LGHNT and CDR2 is FRNRAP. V shed 1 base and J shed 0 bases, with 13 bases lying between them.

The V call is TRBV28, the J call TRBJ2-7; 7 bases agree with TRBD2. CDR1 and CDR2 from the germline V gene are MDHEN and SYDVKM. This CDR3 contains 14 residues. The J segment lost 0 bases and the V segment lost 4 bases, leaving 3 bases of the junction unmatched. The CDR3 spells CASSSGGSSYEQYF. Written as DNA, the CDR3 is TGTGCCAGCAGTTCGGGGGGATCCTCCTACGAGCAGTACTTC.

The rearrangement uses TRBV12-3 or TRBV12-4 and TRBJ1-2; a possible D gene is TRBD1 (6 bases). Trimming stripped 4 bases from V and 6 bases from J, with 12 bases between. The CDR3 length is 13 residues. For the CDR3, the DNA is TGTGCCAGCAGTTGGGGGAGGGGGAATGGCTACACCTTC. It encodes CASSWGRGNGYTF.

The V and J genes are TRBV19 and TRBJ1-5; TRBD1 agrees at 7 bases. Germline trimming cut 7 bases from V and 7 bases from J; bases unmatched to any gene: 13. The CDR3 extends over 15 amino acids. Germline values: CDR1 LNHDA, CDR2 SQIVND (reference sequence). The CDR3 region has the DNA TGTGCCAGTAACTTTGGACAGGTGCCCGGGCAGCCCCAGCATTTT. Translated: CASNFGQVPGQPQHF.

V is TRBV6-5 and J is TRBJ1-1; TRBD1 is a possible D gene (6 bases). Germline loops: CDR1 MNHEY, CDR2 SVGAGI. V dropped 6 bases and J dropped 5 bases, with 19 bases sitting between them. The CDR3 spans 15 residues. The CDR3 reads CASSLARGGLTEAFF. CDR3 sequence (DNA): TGTGCCAGCAGCCTAGCTCGTGGGGGCCTAACTGAAGCTTTCTTT.

The V gene is TRBV2, the J gene TRBJ2-1; D ambiguous. This CDR3 is built from 11 residues. Germline loops: CDR1 SNHLY, CDR2 FYNNEI. V was clipped by 9 bases and J by 4 bases, with 7 bases between them. The CDR3 spells CASSPYNEQFF. The CDR3 DNA sequence: TGTGCCAGTTCACCTTACAATGAGCAGTTCTTC.

This clone was counted a single time. The V call is TRBV14, the J call TRBJ1-1; D unclear. V lost 2 bases and J 0 bases, leaving 7 bases between the germline ends. CDR1 is SGHDN, CDR2 FVKESK, per germline. This CDR3 contains 14 residues. The CDR3 reads CASSQSVLNTEAFF. In nucleotides, the CDR3 is TGTGCCAGCAGCCAAAGCGTTTTGAACACTGAAGCTTTCTTT.

The rearrangement uses TRBV12-3 or TRBV12-4 and TRBJ2-7; no clear D. The CDR3 is made up of 13 amino acids. Between the trimmed V and J ends, which lost 3 bases and 0 bases, there was a span of 6 bases. CDR3 nucleotide sequence: TGTGCCAGCAGTTTCACAAGCTCCTACGAGCAGTACTTC. Translating gives CASSFTSSYEQYF.

CDR3 sequence: CASSQSGPSYEQYF. The CDR3 nucleotides are TGTGCCAGCAGCCAATCAGGGCCCTCCTACGAGCAGTACTTC. This rearrangement joins TRBV4-2 to TRBJ2-7, with D perhaps TRBD1 (5 bases). Trimming took off 2 bases at V and 0 bases at J, with 8 bases between the two ends. CDR1 and CDR2 (germline): LGHNA, YNFKEQ. This CDR3 is 14 amino acids long.

This clone was recorded a few times. The chain couples TRBV10-1 to TRBJ1-1; D may be TRBD1 (5 bases). Germline CDR1 reads WNHNN; CDR2 reads SYGVQD (reference sequence). Trimming cost V 3 bases and J 9 bases, with 11 bases left between them. This CDR3 comprises 12 residues. The CDR3 sequence: CASSEGDKKAFF. DNA for the CDR3: TGCGCCAGCAGTGAAGGGGATAAGAAAGCTTTCTTT.

The J gene is TRBJ2-3, the V gene TRBV4-2; 8 bases are a match to TRBD2. Germline CDR1 is LGHNA and CDR2 is YNFKEQ. The CDR3 is 17 residues long. J was trimmed by 8 bases and V by 0 bases; bases with no gene match: 13. The CDR3 is CASSQEPFSGGRGTQYF. The CDR3 nucleotides read TGTGCCAGCAGCCAAGAACCCTTTTCGGGGGGGCGAGGTACGCAGTATTTT.

The gene calls are TRBV6-5 and TRBJ1-2; maybe TRBD1 (6 bases). The germline V gene encodes CDR1 MNHEY and CDR2 SVGAGI. With 6 bases removed from V and 4 bases from J, the gap between germline ends came to 12 bases. The CDR3 loop spans 13 amino acids. The CDR3 sequence: CASSQGHSYGYTF. CDR3 DNA sequence: TGTGCCAGCAGCCAGGGGCACAGCTATGGCTACACCTTC.

This clone was seen only a few times. The V gene is TRBV5-1, the J gene TRBJ1-5; 8 bases match TRBD1. The germline V gene encodes CDR1 SGHRS and CDR2 YFSETQ. The trim removed 0 bases at V and 3 bases at J, leaving 2 bases unmatched. The length of the CDR3 is 15 residues. CDR3 nucleotides: TGCGCCAGCAGCTTGGGGACAGGGTACAATCAGCCCCAGCATTTT. This sequence encodes CASSLGTGYNQPQHF.

This chain joins TRBV10-3 and TRBJ1-2; TRBD1 matches at 8 bases. There are 14 residues in the CDR3. Germline CDR1 ENHRY, CDR2 SYGVKD. The V gene end was trimmed by 2 bases and the J gene end by 7 bases; junction bases not matched to a gene: 6. CDR3 in DNA: TGTGCCATCAGTGAGCCGACAGGGGTAGGTGGCTACACCTTC. Its protein product is CAISEPTGVGGYTF.